This TCR beta chain was documented in a study of T cell repertoires in cytomegalovirus infection. General study points: HLA-C-restricted CMV-specific TCR beta clonotypes were dominant in the ex vivo response.

This CDR3 spans 15 amino acids. Trimming left V 5 bases short and J 7 bases short, with 18 bases between. The germline V gene encodes CDR1 LNHNV and CDR2 YYDKDF (reference sequence). Concerning this clonotype: Its target is not known.

TCRdb redid the calling of the reads with MiXCR, one entry per CDR3 protein. The table records about 71,000 distinct CDR3 sequences, roughly 22% of them present only once. The chain recombines TRBV15 with TRBJ1-5; D is ambiguous. The material sequenced was CD8+ T cells from cultured PBMCs, taken from culture after CMV antigen stimulation. This clonotype was obtained from a human donor in good health (CMV status not recorded). Some clones in this sample may be carry-over from other donors' samples. The CDR3 region is CATSFSKEGGQPQHF. The CDR3 DNA sequence: TGTGCCACCAGCTTCTCTAAGGAGGGTGGGCAGCCCCAGCATTTT. The whole variable domain, remainder taken from reference TRBV15 and TRBJ1-5, is DAMVIQNPRYQVTQFGKPVTLSCSQTLNHNVMYWYQQKSSQAPKLLFHYYDKDFNNEADTPDNFQSRRPNTSFCFLDIRSPGLGDTAMYLCATSFSKEGGQPQHFGDGTRLSIL.